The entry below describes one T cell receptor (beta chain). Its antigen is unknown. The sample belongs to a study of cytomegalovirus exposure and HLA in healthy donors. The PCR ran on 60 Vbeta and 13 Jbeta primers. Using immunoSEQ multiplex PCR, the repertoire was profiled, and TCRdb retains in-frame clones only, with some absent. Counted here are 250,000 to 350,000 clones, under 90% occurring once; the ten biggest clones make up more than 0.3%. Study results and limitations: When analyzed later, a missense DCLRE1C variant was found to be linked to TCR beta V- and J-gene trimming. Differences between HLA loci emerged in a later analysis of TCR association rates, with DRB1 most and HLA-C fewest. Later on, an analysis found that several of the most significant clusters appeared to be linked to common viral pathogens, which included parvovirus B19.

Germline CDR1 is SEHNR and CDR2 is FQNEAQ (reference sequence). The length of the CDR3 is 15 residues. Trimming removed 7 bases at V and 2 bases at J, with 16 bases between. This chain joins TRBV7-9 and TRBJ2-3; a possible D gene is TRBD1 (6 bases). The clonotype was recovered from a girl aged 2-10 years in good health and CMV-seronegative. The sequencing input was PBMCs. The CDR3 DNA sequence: TGTGCCAGCACAACTACGGGACACATCACAGATACGCAGTATTTT. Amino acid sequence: CASTTTGHITDTQYF.